These 32 T cell receptor beta chains were all obtained from the same sample, sequenced in a study of blood T cell repertoires in COVID-19. Profiling relied on immunoSEQ multiplex PCR, and the TCRdb table lists in-frame clones only, not all of them. The sample shows 130,000 or so clones, 84% of them seen only once. Sequencing was performed on PBMCs or T cells enriched from blood (not recorded which). These TCRs come from a man aged 35 to 55 with acute COVID-19.

The chain recombines TRBV5-1 with TRBJ2-7; D may be TRBD2 (5 bases). CDR3 size: 13 residues. CDR1 SGHRS and CDR2 YFSETQ come from the germline V gene. Deletions cut 4 bases from V and 2 bases from J, with 10 bases between. The CDR3 protein is CASSEGPAYEQYF. The CDR3 nucleotides are TGCGCCAGCAGCGAGGGTCCCGCCTACGAGCAGTACTTC.

The chain has TRBV12-3 or TRBV12-4 and TRBJ1-3; D is ambiguous. V dropped 5 bases and J dropped 4 bases, with 9 bases sitting between them. The CDR3 has 13 residues. The CDR3 here is CASSAQWGNTIYF. DNA of the CDR3: TGTGCCAGCAGTGCTCAGTGGGGAAACACCATATATTTT.

The chain recombines TRBV19 with TRBJ2-2, with D possibly TRBD1 on 5 matching bases. Germline CDR1 reads LNHDA; CDR2 reads SQIVND (reference sequence). Trimming removed 6 bases from V and 4 bases from J, with 15 bases in between. CDR3 length: 15 amino acids. In DNA, the CDR3 is TGTGCCAGTAGAAGGGGTCATTCGGGCACCGGGGAGCTGTTTTTT. Protein: CASRRGHSGTGELFF.

The chain joins TRBV27 to TRBJ2-1, with 10 bases identical to TRBD1. Germline V gene lookup returns CDR1 MNHEY and CDR2 SMNVEV (reference sequence). V was clipped by 7 bases and J by 9 bases; unmatched bases: 9. The CDR3 has 14 residues. The CDR3 spells CASTRDRGWSEQFF. In DNA form, the CDR3 reads TGTGCCAGCACCCGGGACAGGGGATGGAGTGAGCAGTTCTTC.

This chain uses TRBV7-9 with TRBJ1-1, with 11 bases fitting TRBD1. The CDR3 runs to 15 residues. Germline CDR1 is SEHNR and CDR2 is FQNEAQ (reference sequence). After removal of 5 bases from V and 4 bases from J, the junction contained 6 bases not matched to a gene. The CDR3 nucleotides are TGTGCCAGCAGCCTAGTAGGACAGGGGGCCACTGAAGCTTTCTTT. Translating gives CASSLVGQGATEAFF.

In regard to this clone: This CDR3 is also generated by other DNA sequences in the sample. The V and J genes are TRBV30 and TRBJ1-5; D perhaps matches TRBD1 (6 bases). CDR3 length: 13 amino acids. Germline loops: CDR1 GTSNPN, CDR2 SVGIG (reference sequence). Trimming took 0 bases from V and 7 from J, leaving 10 bases between them. The CDR3 reads CAWSVGGGQPQHF. The CDR3 DNA reads TGTGCCTGGAGTGTGGGAGGGGGGCAGCCCCAGCATTTT.

This chain links TRBV30 with TRBJ1-1; D unresolved. The V end was cut by 4 bases, the J end by 1 base, with 7 bases between. Germline CDR1 GTSNPN, CDR2 SVGIG (reference sequence). The CDR3 contains 12 residues. As DNA, the CDR3 is TGTGCCTGGACCCCAGGGAACACTGAAGCTTTCTTT. Encoded protein: CAWTPGNTEAFF.

This rearrangement joins TRBV28 to TRBJ2-4; no reliable D call. The V and J ends lost 1 base and 2 bases respectively, with 9 bases between them. The germline gives CDR1 MDHEN, CDR2 SYDVKM. The CDR3 runs to 15 residues. The CDR3 loop reads CASSLFGVSKNIQYF. In nucleotides, the CDR3 is TGTGCCAGCAGTTTATTCGGAGTGTCCAAAAACATTCAGTACTTC.

The J gene is TRBJ2-3, the V gene TRBV7-9, with D possibly matching TRBD2 (6 bases). The CDR3 totals 16 residues. CDR1 is SEHNR and CDR2 is FQNEAQ in the germline V gene (reference sequence). V was clipped by 5 bases and J by 0 bases, with 15 bases between them. The CDR3 nucleotides read TGTGCCAGCAGCCAGGACTACTCTCCTAGCACAGATACGCAGTATTTT. Its protein product is CASSQDYSPSTDTQYF. The complete variable domain, with remaining parts taken from reference TRBV7-9 and TRBJ2-3, reads DTGVSQNPRHKITKRGQNVTFRCDPISEHNRLYWYRQTLGQGPEFLTYFQNEAQLEKSRLLSDRFSAERPKGSFSTLEIQRTEQGDSAMYLCASSQDYSPSTDTQYFGPGTRLTVL.

The rearrangement uses TRBV3-1 (or the pseudogene TRBV3-2) and TRBJ1-1; no clear D gene. The CDR3 consists of 14 residues. Trimming stripped 1 base from V and 3 bases from J, with 9 bases between. Germline loops: CDR1 LGHDT, CDR2 YNNKEL (reference sequence). The CDR3 loop is CASSQGVGDTEAFF. CDR3 nucleotide sequence: TGTGCCAGCAGCCAAGGGGTCGGGGACACTGAAGCTTTCTTT.

The chain's CDR3 is CASSHKGESNSPLHF. CDR3 nucleotides: TGTGCCAGCAGCCATAAAGGGGAAAGCAATTCACCCCTCCACTTT. The V call is TRBV5-5, the J call TRBJ1-6, with TRBD1 as a possible D gene (5 bases). From germline, CDR1 is SGHKS and CDR2 YYEKEE (reference sequence). V was shortened by 4 bases and J by 7 bases, with 15 bases between the two germline ends. The CDR3 contains 15 residues.

This clone was counted once. The CDR3 sequence: CASSQDEPADLDNEQFF. In DNA, the CDR3 is TGCGCCAGCAGCCAAGATGAACCGGCTGACCTAGACAATGAGCAGTTCTTC. This rearrangement joins TRBV4-1 to TRBJ2-1, with unresolved D. CDR3 length equals 17 residues. Germline CDR1 MGHRA, CDR2 YSYEKL. Deletions cut 0 bases from V and 5 bases from J, with 17 bases between.

This sequence joins TRBV5-6 and TRBJ1-4, with D tentatively TRBD1 (5 bases). The V gene's germline CDR1 is SGHDT and CDR2 YYEEEE. The CDR3 covers 15 residues. The V end was cut by 4 bases, the J end by 7 bases, with 17 bases between. The chain's CDR3 is CASSLPGGSGEKLFF. DNA of the CDR3: TGTGCCAGCAGCCTACCGGGGGGGTCAGGTGAAAAACTGTTTTTT.

This chain links TRBV28 with TRBJ2-1, with TRBD2 as a possible D gene (6 bases). Between the trimmed V and J ends, which lost 6 bases and 5 bases, there was a span of 17 bases. The CDR3 spans 15 residues. Per the germline V gene, CDR1 is MDHEN and CDR2 is SYDVKM. CDR3 nucleotides: TGTGCCAGCAGATCCGGGACTCGTCACAACAATGAGCAGTTCTTC. This gives the protein CASRSGTRHNNEQFF.

V gene TRBV12-3 or TRBV12-4 combines with J gene TRBJ1-5, with unresolved D. The V gene lost 3 bases and the J gene lost 5 bases, with 8 bases spanning the gap. This CDR3 is 13 amino acids long. CDR3 bases: TGTGCCAGCAGTTTGTCCGGGGATCAGCCCCAGCATTTT. As protein: CASSLSGDQPQHF.

The chain recombines TRBV27 with TRBJ2-7, with 7 nucleotides matching TRBD1. Per the germline V gene, CDR1 is MNHEY and CDR2 is SMNVEV (reference sequence). V was clipped by 2 bases and J by 7 bases; unmatched bases: 8. This CDR3 is 14 amino acids long. CDR3 DNA sequence: TGTGCCAGCAGTTTAGACAGGGTTAATGGGGAGCAGTACTTC. Amino acid sequence: CASSLDRVNGEQYF.

Remarks on this clone: Within the sample, other DNA sequences also encode this same CDR3. CDR3 DNA: TGCGCCAGCAGCCGGAGCGGACAGGGGGCTGACGAGCAGTACTTC. This translates into CASSRSGQGADEQYF. V is TRBV5-1 and J is TRBJ2-7, with 11 bases fitting TRBD1. This CDR3 is 15 amino acids long. The V gene end was trimmed by 4 bases and the J gene end by 5 bases; junction bases not matched to a gene: 8. The V gene's germline CDR1 is SGHRS and CDR2 YFSETQ. Looking up the rest from reference TRBV5-1 and TRBJ2-7 gives the full variable domain: KAGVTQTPRYLIKTRGQQVTLSCSPISGHRSVSWYQQTPGQGLQFLFEYFSETQRNKGNFPGRFSGRQFSNSRSEMNVSTLELGDSALYLCASSRSGQGADEQYFGPGTRLTVT.

The rearrangement joins TRBV28 to TRBJ1-4; D unresolved. The CDR3 spans 12 residues. Germline V gene sequence: CDR1 MDHEN, CDR2 SYDVKM. The V gene lost 8 bases and the J gene lost 2 bases, with 6 bases spanning the gap. The CDR3 nucleotides read TGTGCCAGCGCGGGGACTAATGAAAAACTGTTTTTT. It is translated as CASAGTNEKLFF.

This clone was detected once. The rearrangement links TRBV28 to TRBJ1-2; D remains ambiguous. Germline-derived CDR1 and CDR2 are MDHEN and SYDVKM. The CDR3 spans 13 residues. V gave up 3 bases and J gave up 2 bases, with 7 bases separating them. CDR3 in DNA: TGTGCCAGCAGTTTTGGCAGGAACTATGGCTACACCTTC. This gives the protein CASSFGRNYGYTF.

This clone has a count of ten or more. The chain carries TRBV6-5 and TRBJ2-3; TRBD1 matches 9 bases. Trimming cost V 7 bases and J 3 bases; bases outside gene matches: 5. The germline V gene has CDR1 MNHEY and CDR2 SVGAGI. The CDR3 spans 14 residues. The CDR3 loop reads CASTSGQGTDTQYF. The CDR3 DNA is TGTGCCAGCACTTCGGGACAGGGAACAGATACGCAGTATTTT.

The chain has TRBV7-2 and TRBJ1-5, with D possibly being TRBD1 (5 bases). The CDR3 loop spans 17 amino acids. Germline CDR1 reads SGHTA; CDR2 reads FQGNSA. The germline V and J ends were trimmed by 1 base and 2 bases, with 15 bases remaining between them. CDR3 sequence reads: CASSLVGGVGGNQPQHF. The CDR3 nucleotides read TGTGCCAGCAGCTTAGTGGGGGGGGTAGGGGGCAATCAGCCCCAGCATTTT.

The rearrangement joins TRBV30 to TRBJ1-5; D perhaps matches TRBD1 (5 bases). The CDR3 loop spans 16 amino acids. V lost 3 bases to trimming and J lost 2 bases, with 17 bases between them. The germline V gene has CDR1 GTSNPN and CDR2 SVGIG (reference sequence). Here the CDR3 DNA reads TGTGCCTGGAGCGTCGGGGGGTGGTTTGGCAATCAGCCCCAGCATTTT. As protein: CAWSVGGWFGNQPQHF.

J is TRBJ2-7 and V is TRBV6-2 or TRBV6-3; D possibly corresponds to TRBD1 (6 bases). The CDR3 is 13 residues long. Per the germline V gene, CDR1 is MNHEY and CDR2 is SVGEGT. Trimming took off 5 bases at V and 2 bases at J, with 10 bases between the two ends. CDR3 protein: CASSLGQTYEQYF. The CDR3 nucleotides are TGTGCCAGCAGTCTTGGACAGACCTACGAGCAGTACTTC.

This clone has just one count. The J gene is TRBJ2-7, the V gene TRBV30; D remains ambiguous. The length of the CDR3 is 12 residues. V was shortened by 1 base and J by 4 bases, with 8 bases between the two germline ends. Looked up from germline, CDR1 is GTSNPN and CDR2 is SVGIG (reference sequence). The CDR3 DNA follows: TGTGCCTGGAGTGGGCTCGATTACGAGCAGTACTTC. It is translated as CAWSGLDYEQYF.

This chain connects TRBV28 to TRBJ1-2, with 9 bases lining up with TRBD1. V shed 4 bases, J shed 2 bases, and the junction held 2 bases outside the gene matches. The CDR3 consists of 14 residues. Germline values: CDR1 MDHEN, CDR2 SYDVKM. CDR3 sequence (DNA): TGTGCCAGCAGTTCCGGGACAGGGAACTATGGCTACACCTTC. Protein sequence: CASSSGTGNYGYTF.

This clone has a single count. The chain has TRBV9 and TRBJ1-2; D is ambiguous. The V gene lost 3 bases and the J gene lost 1 base, with 13 bases spanning the gap. In germline, CDR1 is SGDLS, CDR2 YYNGEE. This CDR3 has 15 amino acids. Here the CDR3 DNA reads TGTGCCAGCAGCGCCGGGGATGCCGTTAACTATGGCTACACCTTC. It yields the protein CASSAGDAVNYGYTF.

This clone appeared a few times. This chain links TRBV5-6 with TRBJ1-3, with D hard to call. Looked up from germline, CDR1 is SGHDT and CDR2 is YYEEEE. The germline V and J ends were trimmed by 3 bases and 4 bases, with 8 bases remaining between them. CDR3 length: 13 amino acids. CDR3 bases: TGTGCCAGCAGCTCTTCGACAGGAAACACCATATATTTT. Protein: CASSSSTGNTIYF. Variable domain in full (rest from reference TRBV5-6 and TRBJ1-3): DAGVTQSPTHLIKTRGQQVTLRCSPKSGHDTVSWYQQALGQGPQFIFQYYEEEERQRGNFPDRFSGHQFPNYSSELNVNALLLGDSALYLCASSSSTGNTIYFGEGSWLTVV.

This clone was observed once. The chain carries TRBV28 and TRBJ2-2; no reliable D call. CDR1 is MDHEN, CDR2 SYDVKM, per germline. V lost 11 bases to trimming and J lost 4 bases, with 11 bases between them. This CDR3 is built from 12 residues. Here the CDR3 reads CAGLSTTGELFF. CDR3 coding DNA: TGTGCCGGGCTGTCGACCACCGGGGAGCTGTTTTTT. Full variable domain (outside the CDR3, taken from reference TRBV28 and TRBJ2-2): DVKVTQSSRYLVKRTGEKVFLECVQDMDHENMFWYRQDPGLGLRLIYFSYDVKMKEKGDIPEGYSVSREKKERFSLILESASTNQTSMYLCAGLSTTGELFFGEGSRLTVL.

In regard to this clone: Additional DNA sequences in this sample encode the identical CDR3. The rearrangement links TRBV24-1 to TRBJ1-5; TRBD1 agrees at 10 bases. The germline gives CDR1 KGHDR, CDR2 SFDVKD. The junction had 8 bases not matched to a gene; V was cut back by 10 bases and J by 3 bases. The CDR3 runs 15 residues. CDR3 bases: TGTGCCACTTCCCCGGGACAGGGGAACAATCAGCCCCAGCATTTT. This gives the protein CATSPGQGNNQPQHF.

J is TRBJ2-5 and V is TRBV5-1, with 8 bases aligning to TRBD2. The CDR3 is made up of 16 amino acids. CDR1 and CDR2 from the germline V gene are SGHRS and YFSETQ. The ends lost 4 bases at V and 3 bases at J; junction bases unmatched: 11. The CDR3 reads CASSPNAGTSEETQYF. As DNA, the CDR3 is TGCGCCAGCAGCCCGAATGCCGGGACTAGTGAAGAGACCCAGTACTTC.

The chain uses TRBV6-4 and TRBJ2-3; 13 bases are shared with TRBD2. Trimming took 6 bases from V and 5 from J; bases not matched to a gene: 5. CDR1 MRHNA and CDR2 SNTAGT come from the germline V gene. This CDR3 region has 15 residues. In DNA, the CDR3 is TGTGCCAGCAGCCCCGGACTAGCGGGAGTAGATACGCAGTATTTT. Its translation is CASSPGLAGVDTQYF.

The rearrangement joins TRBV28 to TRBJ1-2; possibly TRBD1 for D (5 bases). Germline CDR1 is MDHEN and CDR2 is SYDVKM. Trimming pared 7 bases from V and 8 bases from J, leaving 17 bases between. CDR3 length equals 13 residues. CDR3 in DNA: TGTGCCAGCACTTCCAATCAGGGCCGGGGCTACACCTTC. Translation gives CASTSNQGRGYTF.